The next 8 T cell receptor beta chains were all read from a single sample in a study of T cells in localized non-small cell lung cancer. Measured with immunoSEQ multiplex PCR; TCRdb has only the in-frame clones, and not every one. Here the sample spans over 30,000 clones, more than 80% being singletons. Material: peripheral blood mononuclear cells, obtained before any cancer treatment. The source is a male donor older than 55 with stage II lung adenocarcinoma.

CDR3 sequence reads: CASSPRGLNEKLFF. CDR3 coding DNA: TGTGCCAGCAGCCCGAGAGGTCTAAATGAAAAACTGTTTTTT. The genes are TRBV4-2 and TRBJ1-4; D unclear. Germline-derived CDR1 and CDR2 are LGHNA and YNFKEQ. V shed 4 bases and J shed 5 bases, with 11 bases lying between them. This CDR3 has 14 amino acids.

J is TRBJ1-1 and V is TRBV11-2; no firm D call. The CDR3 loop spans 14 amino acids. The germline V gene has CDR1 SGHAT and CDR2 FQNNGV. With 3 bases removed from V and 0 bases from J, the gap between germline ends came to 8 bases. The CDR3 loop is CASSLGNMNTEAFF. CDR3 DNA sequence: TGTGCCAGCAGCTTGGGCAATATGAACACTGAAGCTTTCTTT.

V usage is TRBV2 and J usage is TRBJ1-4; D not resolved. V lost 7 bases and J 7 bases, leaving 19 bases between the germline ends. Germline assignment: CDR1 SNHLY and CDR2 FYNNEI. This CDR3 comprises 15 residues. The CDR3 reads CASNSQGAQSEKLFF. The DNA for the CDR3 is TGTGCCAGCAACTCTCAAGGAGCCCAAAGTGAAAAACTGTTTTTT. Looking up the rest from reference TRBV2 and TRBJ1-4 gives the full variable domain: EPEVTQTPSHQVTQMGQEVILRCVPISNHLYFYWYRQILGQKVEFLVSFYNNEISEKSEIFDDQFSVERPDGSNFTLKIRSTKLEDSAMYFCASNSQGAQSEKLFFGSGTQLSVL.

This chain links TRBV28 with TRBJ1-1; D is uncertain. The CDR3 is made up of 12 amino acids. Deletions cut 6 bases from V and 2 bases from J, with 7 bases between. Germline CDR1 and CDR2: MDHEN and SYDVKM. This CDR3 reads CASRKINTEAFF. DNA of the CDR3: TGTGCCAGCAGGAAGATAAACACTGAAGCTTTCTTT. Supplemented by reference TRBV28 and TRBJ1-1, the full variable domain reads DVKVTQSSRYLVKRTGEKVFLECVQDMDHENMFWYRQDPGLGLRLIYFSYDVKMKEKGDIPEGYSVSREKKERFSLILESASTNQTSMYLCASRKINTEAFFGQGTRLTVV.

This chain connects TRBV7-8 to TRBJ1-1; the D is unclear. The CDR3 length is 14 residues. Trimming shortened V by 1 base and J by 1 base, and 7 bases separated the two germline ends. Looked up from germline, CDR1 is SGHVS and CDR2 is FQNEAQ. The CDR3 is CASSLGHQNTEAFF. The CDR3 DNA is TGTGCCAGCAGCTTAGGTCACCAGAACACTGAAGCTTTCTTT.

The chain combines TRBV5-1 with TRBJ1-2; 8 bases are a match to TRBD1. The CDR3 runs 15 residues. The V gene's germline CDR1 is SGHRS and CDR2 YFSETQ. The trim removed 5 bases at V and 4 bases at J, leaving 10 bases unmatched. This CDR3 reads CASSSLGQGGYGYTF. DNA of the CDR3: TGCGCCAGCAGTTCCCTCGGACAGGGAGGCTATGGCTACACCTTC.

The rearrangement uses TRBV5-1 and TRBJ1-1, with D perhaps TRBD1 (6 bases). CDR1 and CDR2 (germline): SGHRS, YFSETQ. The CDR3 covers 14 residues. Trimming shortened V by 4 bases and J by 4 bases, and 14 bases separated the two germline ends. DNA for the CDR3: TGCGCCAGCAGCCCGGACAGAATGGGCACTGAAGCTTTCTTT. Translation gives CASSPDRMGTEAFF. The whole variable domain, filled in from reference TRBV5-1 and TRBJ1-1, reads KAGVTQTPRYLIKTRGQQVTLSCSPISGHRSVSWYQQTPGQGLQFLFEYFSETQRNKGNFPGRFSGRQFSNSRSEMNVSTLELGDSALYLCASSPDRMGTEAFFGQGTRLTVV.

The V and J genes are TRBV27 and TRBJ2-6; D is uncertain. There are 15 residues in the CDR3. With 5 bases removed from V and 4 bases from J, the gap between germline ends came to 12 bases. The germline V gene encodes CDR1 MNHEY and CDR2 SMNVEV (reference sequence). CDR3 amino acids: CASSPRVRGANVLTF. The CDR3 DNA follows: TGTGCCAGCAGTCCAAGAGTGCGGGGGGCCAACGTCCTGACTTTC.